The present TCR beta chain was sequenced within a study of OX40 agonist ivuxolimab in advanced cancers. On the study more broadly: Patients took ivuxolimab, an agonistic anti-OX40 (CD134) antibody.

Sequencing used immunoSEQ multiplex PCR; TCRdb keeps in-frame clones, though not all of them. The table records tens of thousands of clones, about 91% of them present only once. The germline V and J ends were trimmed by 6 bases and 1 base, with 9 bases remaining between them. CDR3 length: 13 amino acids. The V gene's germline CDR1 is SNHLY and CDR2 FYNNEI. This chain connects TRBV2 to TRBJ2-5; no clear D. The receptor was derived from an adult with an advanced solid tumor such as melanoma, head and neck, liver or kidney cancer. The source was CD4+ or CD8+ T cells sorted from blood, collected in a trial of the OX40 agonist ivuxolimab. CDR3 bases: TGTGCCAGCAGCCTTCATACCCAAGAGACCCAGTACTTC. Its translation: CASSLHTQETQYF.